This is a list of T cell receptor beta chains from one sample in a study of cytomegalovirus exposure and HLA in healthy donors. TCRdb's copy holds only in-frame clones and misses some; the assay was immunoSEQ multiplex PCR. The sample includes a few hundred thousand clones, nearly 90% of them seen just once. Sequencing was carried out using PBMCs. Receptors originate from a woman between 18 and 29 years old in good health and CMV-seronegative. Each CDR3 is given without its conserved first and last residue.

>TRBJ1-2|TRBV18
ASSRAEGPIIGYT
>TRBJ2-1|TRBV7-7
ASSAGTGLVEQL
>TRBJ2-5|TRBV27
ASRQRQGMGETQY
>TRBJ2-5|TRBV6-5
ASGLIQGTQETQY
>TRBJ2-1|TRBV5-1
ASSGDSSYNEQF
>TRBJ2-2|TRBV2
ASTRTSGGALDTGELF
>TRBJ2-3|TRBV15
ATSAPGLLESTDTQY
>TRBJ1-3|TRBV6-1
ASSEGSGTGVDGSGNTIY
>TRBJ2-1|TRBV13
ASSLFFAVEQF
>TRBJ1-5|TRBV27
ASSLEGVGQEDNQPQH
>TRBJ2-7|TRBV11-3
ASSLGQGYHEQY
>TRBJ1-3|TRBV5-1
ASSEETGNTIY
>TRBJ1-1|TRBV19
ASSTGAEAF
>TRBJ2-1|TRBV4-3
ASSVLRGQGNNEQF
>TRBJ1-1|TRBV30
AWSKVTGLHEAF
>TRBJ1-4|TRBV27
ASSFPGGEKLF
>TRBJ2-1|TRBV9
ASSPSPPLADYNEQF
>TRBJ1-1|TRBV27
ASSQTGYGNTEAF
>TRBJ1-2|TRBV7-8
ASSLPSAGGGYT
>TRBJ1-1|TRBV4-3
ASSQDGRGGDTEAF
>TRBJ2-5|TRBV15
ATSRFSEGQETQY
>TRBJ2-7|TRBV6-6
ASLRRDRVYEQY
>TRBJ2-5|TRBV4-1
ASRPGQVAETQY
>TRBJ2-6|TRBV5-4
ASRPAGTVSGANVLT
>TRBJ1-2|TRBV10-1
ASSPGLGLGGYT
>TRBJ1-5|TRBV7-8
ASSPRTGDSNQPQH
>TRBJ2-5|TRBV5-1
ASSPSGGDQETQY